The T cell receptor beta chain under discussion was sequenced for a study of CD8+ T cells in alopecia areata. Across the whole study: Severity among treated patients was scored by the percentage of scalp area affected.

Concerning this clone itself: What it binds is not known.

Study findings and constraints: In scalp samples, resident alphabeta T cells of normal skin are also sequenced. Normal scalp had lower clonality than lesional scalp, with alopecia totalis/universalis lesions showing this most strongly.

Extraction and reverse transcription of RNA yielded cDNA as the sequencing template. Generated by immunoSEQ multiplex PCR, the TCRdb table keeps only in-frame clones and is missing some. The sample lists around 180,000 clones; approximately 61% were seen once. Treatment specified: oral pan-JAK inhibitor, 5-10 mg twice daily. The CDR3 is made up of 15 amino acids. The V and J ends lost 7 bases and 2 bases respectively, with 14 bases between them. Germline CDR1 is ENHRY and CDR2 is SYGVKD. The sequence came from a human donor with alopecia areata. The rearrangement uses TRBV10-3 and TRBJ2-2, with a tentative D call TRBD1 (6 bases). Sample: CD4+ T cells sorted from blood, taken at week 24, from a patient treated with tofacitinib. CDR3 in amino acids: CAITKTGGNTGELFF. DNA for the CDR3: TGTGCCATCACCAAGACAGGTGGAAACACCGGGGAGCTGTTTTTT.